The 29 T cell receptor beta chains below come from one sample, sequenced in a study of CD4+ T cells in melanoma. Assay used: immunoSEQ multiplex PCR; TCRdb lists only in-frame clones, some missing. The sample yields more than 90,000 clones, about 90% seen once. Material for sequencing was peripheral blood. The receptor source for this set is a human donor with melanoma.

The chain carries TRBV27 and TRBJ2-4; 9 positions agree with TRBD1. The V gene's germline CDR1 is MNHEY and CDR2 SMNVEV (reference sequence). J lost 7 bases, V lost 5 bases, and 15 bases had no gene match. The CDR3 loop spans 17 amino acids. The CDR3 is CASSLRYQQGAGNIQYF. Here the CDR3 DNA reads TGTGCCAGCAGTCTTAGATACCAACAGGGGGCGGGTAACATTCAGTACTTC.

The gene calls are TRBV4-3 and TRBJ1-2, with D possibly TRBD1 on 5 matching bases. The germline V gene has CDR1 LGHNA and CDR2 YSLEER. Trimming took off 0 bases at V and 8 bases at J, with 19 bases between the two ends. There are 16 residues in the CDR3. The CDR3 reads CASSQDWGFTERGYTF. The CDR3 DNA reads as TGCGCCAGCAGCCAAGATTGGGGCTTTACAGAGAGAGGCTACACCTTC.

In DNA, the CDR3 is TGTGCCAGCAGCTTACGGAGGGGGCAGGGAGAGACCCAGTACTTC. Translated, it gives CASSLRRGQGETQYF. The chain combines TRBV11-3 with TRBJ2-5; perhaps TRBD1 as D (7 bases). There are 15 residues in the CDR3. Germline CDR1 and CDR2: SGHNT and YENEEA. With 2 bases removed from V and 4 bases from J, the gap between germline ends came to 14 bases.

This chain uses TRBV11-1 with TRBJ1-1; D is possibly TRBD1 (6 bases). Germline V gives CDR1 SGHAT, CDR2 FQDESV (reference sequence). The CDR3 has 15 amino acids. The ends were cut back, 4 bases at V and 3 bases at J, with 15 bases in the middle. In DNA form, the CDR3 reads TGTGCCAGCAGCTCCCGAGGGGGATTTGACACTGAAGCTTTCTTT. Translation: CASSSRGGFDTEAFF.

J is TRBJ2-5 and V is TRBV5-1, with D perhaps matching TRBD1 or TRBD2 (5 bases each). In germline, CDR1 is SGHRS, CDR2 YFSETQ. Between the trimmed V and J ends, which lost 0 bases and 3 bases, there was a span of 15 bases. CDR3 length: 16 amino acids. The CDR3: CASSLASGGQKETQYF. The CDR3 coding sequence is TGCGCCAGCAGCTTGGCCTCTGGGGGTCAAAAAGAGACCCAGTACTTC.

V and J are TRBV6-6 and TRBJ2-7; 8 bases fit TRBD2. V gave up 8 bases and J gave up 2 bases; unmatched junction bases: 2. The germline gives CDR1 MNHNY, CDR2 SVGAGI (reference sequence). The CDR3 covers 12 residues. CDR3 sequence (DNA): TGTGCCAGCCGGGGGGGGACCTACGAGCAGTACTTC. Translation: CASRGGTYEQYF.

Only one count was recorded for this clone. The CDR3 bases are TGTGCCAGCAGACTTCCGGGACAGGGTAACACCGGGGAGCTGTTTTTT. It is translated as CASRLPGQGNTGELFF. The chain is built from TRBV28 and TRBJ2-2, with 9 bases that match TRBD1. The J segment lost 2 bases and the V segment lost 6 bases, leaving 7 bases of the junction unmatched. In germline, CDR1 is MDHEN, CDR2 SYDVKM. This CDR3 contains 16 residues.

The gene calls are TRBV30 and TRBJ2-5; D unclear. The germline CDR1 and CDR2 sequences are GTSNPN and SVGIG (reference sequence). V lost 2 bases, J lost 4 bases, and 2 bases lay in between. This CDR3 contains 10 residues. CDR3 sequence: CAWSRETQYF. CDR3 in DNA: TGTGCCTGGAGTAGAGAGACCCAGTACTTC.

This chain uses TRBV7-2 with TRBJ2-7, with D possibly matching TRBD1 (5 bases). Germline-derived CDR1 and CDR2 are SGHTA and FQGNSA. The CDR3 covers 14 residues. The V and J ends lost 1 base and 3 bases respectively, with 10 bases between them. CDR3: CASSLVAGRYEQYF. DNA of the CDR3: TGTGCCAGCAGCTTAGTGGCAGGGCGCTACGAGCAGTACTTC.

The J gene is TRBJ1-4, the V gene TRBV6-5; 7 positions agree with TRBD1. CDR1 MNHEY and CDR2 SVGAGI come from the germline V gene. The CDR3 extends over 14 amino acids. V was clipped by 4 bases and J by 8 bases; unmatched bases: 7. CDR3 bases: TGTGCCAGCAGTTTCGACAGGGCAAGGGAAAAACTGTTTTTT. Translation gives CASSFDRAREKLFF.

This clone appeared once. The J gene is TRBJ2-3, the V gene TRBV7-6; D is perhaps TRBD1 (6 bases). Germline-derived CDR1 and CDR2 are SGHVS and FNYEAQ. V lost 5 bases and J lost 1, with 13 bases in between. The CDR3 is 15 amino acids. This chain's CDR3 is CASSMNRAGTDTQYF. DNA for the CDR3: TGTGCCAGCAGCATGAACAGGGCGGGCACAGATACGCAGTATTTT.

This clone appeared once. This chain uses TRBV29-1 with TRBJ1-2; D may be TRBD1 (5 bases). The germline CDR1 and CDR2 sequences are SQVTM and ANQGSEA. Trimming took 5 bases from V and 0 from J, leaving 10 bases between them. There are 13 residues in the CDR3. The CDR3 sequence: CSVRGSANYGYTF. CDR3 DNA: TGCAGCGTTAGGGGCAGTGCTAACTATGGCTACACCTTC.

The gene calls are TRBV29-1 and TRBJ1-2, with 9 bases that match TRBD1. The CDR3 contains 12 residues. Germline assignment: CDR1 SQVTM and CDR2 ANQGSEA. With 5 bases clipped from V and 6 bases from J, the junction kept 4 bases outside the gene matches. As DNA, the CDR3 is TGCAGCGTTACCAGGACAGGGGATGGCTACACCTTC. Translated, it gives CSVTRTGDGYTF.

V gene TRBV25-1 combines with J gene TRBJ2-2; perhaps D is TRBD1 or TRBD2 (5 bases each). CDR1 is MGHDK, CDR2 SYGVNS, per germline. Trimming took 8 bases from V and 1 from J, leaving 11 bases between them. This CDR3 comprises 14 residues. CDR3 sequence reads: CASQGRLNTGELFF. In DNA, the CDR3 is TGTGCCAGCCAGGGACGGCTGAACACCGGGGAGCTGTTTTTT.

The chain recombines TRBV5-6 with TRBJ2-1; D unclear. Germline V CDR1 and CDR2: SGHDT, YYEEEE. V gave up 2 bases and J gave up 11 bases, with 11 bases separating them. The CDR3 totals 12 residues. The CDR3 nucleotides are TGTGCCAGCAGCTTCTACACATCTCAGCAGTTCTTC. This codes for CASSFYTSQQFF.

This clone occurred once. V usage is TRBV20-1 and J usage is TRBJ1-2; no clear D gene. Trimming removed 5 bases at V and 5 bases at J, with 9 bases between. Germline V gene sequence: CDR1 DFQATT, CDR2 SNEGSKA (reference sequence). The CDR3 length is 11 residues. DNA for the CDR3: TGCAGTGCTTTTACCGAATATGGCTACACCTTC. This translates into CSAFTEYGYTF.

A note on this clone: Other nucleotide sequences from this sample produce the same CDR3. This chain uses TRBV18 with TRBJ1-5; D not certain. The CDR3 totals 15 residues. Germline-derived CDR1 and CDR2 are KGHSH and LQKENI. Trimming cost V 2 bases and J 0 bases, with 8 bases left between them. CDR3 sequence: CASSPGVFSNQPQHF. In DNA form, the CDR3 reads TGTGCCAGCTCACCAGGAGTGTTTAGCAATCAGCCCCAGCATTTT.

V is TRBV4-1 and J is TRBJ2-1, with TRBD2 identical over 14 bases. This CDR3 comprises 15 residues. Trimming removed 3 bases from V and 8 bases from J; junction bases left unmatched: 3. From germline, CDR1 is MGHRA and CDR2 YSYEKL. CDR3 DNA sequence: TGCGCCAGCAGCCAGGGACTAGCGGGAGTGGATGAGCAGTTCTTC. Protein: CASSQGLAGVDEQFF.

The CDR3 protein is CASRPAGTNQPQHF. DNA of the CDR3: TGTGCCAGCAGACCAGCGGGGACCAATCAGCCCCAGCATTTT. The rearrangement joins TRBV28 to TRBJ1-5; D is possibly TRBD1 (5 bases). From germline, CDR1 is MDHEN and CDR2 SYDVKM. The CDR3 totals 14 residues. V lost 6 bases to trimming and J lost 3 bases, with 12 bases between them.

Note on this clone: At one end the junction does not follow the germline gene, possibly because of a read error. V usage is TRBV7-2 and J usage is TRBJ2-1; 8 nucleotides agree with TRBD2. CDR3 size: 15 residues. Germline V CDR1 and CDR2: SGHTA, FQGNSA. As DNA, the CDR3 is TGTGCCGGCAGCTTAGAGGCGGGAGGTAACCATGAGCAGTTCTTC. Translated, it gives CAGSLEAGGNHEQFF.

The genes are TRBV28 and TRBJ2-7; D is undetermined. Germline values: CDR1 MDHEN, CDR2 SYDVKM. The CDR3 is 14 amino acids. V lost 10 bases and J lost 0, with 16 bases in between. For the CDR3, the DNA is TGTGCCACCAAAACACCGGCGAACTCCTACGAGCAGTACTTC. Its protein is CATKTPANSYEQYF. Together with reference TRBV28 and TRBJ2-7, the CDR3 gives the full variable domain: DVKVTQSSRYLVKRTGEKVFLECVQDMDHENMFWYRQDPGLGLRLIYFSYDVKMKEKGDIPEGYSVSREKKERFSLILESASTNQTSMYLCATKTPANSYEQYFGPGTRLTVT.

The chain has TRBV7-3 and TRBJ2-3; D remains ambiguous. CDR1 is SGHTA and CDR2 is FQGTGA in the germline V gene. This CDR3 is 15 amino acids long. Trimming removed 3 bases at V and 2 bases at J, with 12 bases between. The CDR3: CASSLIGGPTDTQYF. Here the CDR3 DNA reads TGTGCCAGCAGCTTGATTGGCGGACCCACAGATACGCAGTATTTT.

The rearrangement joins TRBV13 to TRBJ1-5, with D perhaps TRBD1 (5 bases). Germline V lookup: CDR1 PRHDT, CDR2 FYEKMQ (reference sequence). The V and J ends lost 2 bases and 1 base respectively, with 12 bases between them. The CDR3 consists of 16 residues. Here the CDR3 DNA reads TGTGCCAGCAGCTTACAGGGTGTTAGGAGCAATCAGCCCCAGCATTTT. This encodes CASSLQGVRSNQPQHF.

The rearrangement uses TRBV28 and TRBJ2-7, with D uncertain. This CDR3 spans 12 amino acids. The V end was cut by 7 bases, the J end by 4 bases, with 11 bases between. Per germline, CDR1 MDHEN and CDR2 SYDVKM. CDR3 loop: CASISRAYEQYF. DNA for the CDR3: TGTGCCAGCATCTCTAGGGCTTACGAGCAGTACTTC.

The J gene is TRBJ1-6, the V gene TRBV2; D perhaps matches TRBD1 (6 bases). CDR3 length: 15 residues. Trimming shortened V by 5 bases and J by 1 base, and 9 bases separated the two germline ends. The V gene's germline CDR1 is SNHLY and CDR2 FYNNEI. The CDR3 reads CASSLQGSYNSPLHF. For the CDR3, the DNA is TGTGCCAGCAGTTTACAGGGATCCTATAATTCACCCCTCCACTTT.

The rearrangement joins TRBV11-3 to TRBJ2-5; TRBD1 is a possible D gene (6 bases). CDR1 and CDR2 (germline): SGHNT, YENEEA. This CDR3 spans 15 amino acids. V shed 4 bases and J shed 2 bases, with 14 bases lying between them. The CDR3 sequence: CASSSSTGKQETQYF. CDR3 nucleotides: TGTGCCAGCAGCTCGAGCACAGGGAAGCAAGAGACCCAGTACTTC.

CDR3 nucleotides: TGTGCCACCGAGCGCGAAGGGTCCTACAATGAGCAGTTCTTC. Residues: CATEREGSYNEQFF. The V call is TRBV10-3, the J call TRBJ2-1; no clear D. This CDR3 contains 14 residues. Trimming left V 10 bases short and J 1 base short, with 14 bases between. Per the germline V gene, CDR1 is ENHRY and CDR2 is SYGVKD.

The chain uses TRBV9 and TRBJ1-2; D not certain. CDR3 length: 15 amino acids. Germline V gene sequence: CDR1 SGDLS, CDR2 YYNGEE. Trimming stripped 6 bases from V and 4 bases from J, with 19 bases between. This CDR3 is CASTFDGGPRYGYTF. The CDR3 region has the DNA TGTGCCAGCACTTTCGACGGAGGCCCCCGCTATGGCTACACCTTC.

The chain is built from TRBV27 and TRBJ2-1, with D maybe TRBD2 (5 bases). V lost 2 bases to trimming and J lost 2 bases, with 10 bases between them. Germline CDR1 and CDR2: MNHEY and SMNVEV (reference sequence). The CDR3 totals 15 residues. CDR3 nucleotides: TGTGCCAGCAGTTTACCGGGAAAGCCCTACAATGAGCAGTTCTTC. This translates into CASSLPGKPYNEQFF.